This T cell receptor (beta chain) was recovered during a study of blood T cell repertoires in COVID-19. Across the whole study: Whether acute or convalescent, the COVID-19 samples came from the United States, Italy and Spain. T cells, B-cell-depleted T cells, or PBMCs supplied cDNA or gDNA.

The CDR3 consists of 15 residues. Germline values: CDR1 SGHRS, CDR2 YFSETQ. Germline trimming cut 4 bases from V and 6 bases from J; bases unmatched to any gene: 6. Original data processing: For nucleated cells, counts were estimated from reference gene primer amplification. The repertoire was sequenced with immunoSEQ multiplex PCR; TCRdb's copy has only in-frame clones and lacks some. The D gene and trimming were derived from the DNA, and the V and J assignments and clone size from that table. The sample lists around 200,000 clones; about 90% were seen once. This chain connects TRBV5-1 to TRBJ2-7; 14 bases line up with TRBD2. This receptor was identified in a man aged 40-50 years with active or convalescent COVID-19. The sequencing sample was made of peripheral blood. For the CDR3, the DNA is TGCGCCAGCAGCCCCCGGACTAGCGGGGGGAGCGAGCAGTACTTC. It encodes CASSPRTSGGSEQYF.